The present entry profiles one TCR beta chain with its context. Its specificity is not known. This sample stems from a study of T cells expressing NK-cell markers. Study findings and constraints: Dominant NKG2C+ clonotypes accounted for roughly 1.0-7.0% of CD8+ T cells in roughly 6 donors. HCMV specificity of the expanded NKG2C+ T cell clones was not established. Also leading the CD3+CD56-NKG2C+ fraction in several donors were these clonotypes.

Researchers built TCR beta cDNA using 5'RACE template switching with UMIs. TCRdb reprocessed the 5' RACE reads, keeping one entry per CDR3 protein, no DNA. This repertoire includes about 160,000 distinct CDR3 sequences. Germline-derived CDR1 and CDR2 are SGHTA and FQGNSA. The CDR3 contains 13 residues. This receptor was taken from a woman between 18 and 69 years old in good health. Sequences were obtained from blood T cells: a sorted CD56 or NKG2C T cell subset, CD4+ or CD8+ T cells, or bulk PBMC T cells (not recorded which). This rearrangement joins TRBV7-2 to TRBJ2-5; TCRdb's D call of TRBD1 is untestable without DNA. This chain's CDR3 is CATGGGARETQYF.